This TCR beta chain was recorded in a study of OX40 agonist ivuxolimab in advanced cancers. Study conclusions and caveats: People who partly responded at 0.1-3.0 mg/kg had some of the least clonal expansion seen. In general, CD8+ T cells held more expanded clones than CD4+ did, on average. The authors also found low normalized T-cell clonal expansion in some nonresponders.

For this clone: Its cognate antigen is unknown.

V lost 6 bases to trimming and J lost 5 bases; unmatched junction nucleotides: 8. This CDR3 region has 14 residues. Germline CDR1 is LNHDA and CDR2 is SQIVND (reference sequence). Only in-frame clones appear in the TCRdb table, and some are missing; sequencing was by immunoSEQ multiplex PCR. This table holds about 90,000 clones, 75% to 95% found once. Sequencing used CD4+ or CD8+ T cells sorted from blood, obtained in a trial of the OX40 agonist ivuxolimab. The chain carries TRBV19 and TRBJ1-1, with 8 nucleotides matching TRBD1. This receptor was identified in an adult with an advanced solid tumor such as melanoma, head and neck, liver or kidney cancer. CDR3 protein: CASRKDRGNTEAFF. The CDR3 DNA sequence: TGTGCCAGTAGGAAAGACAGGGGAAATACTGAAGCTTTCTTT.